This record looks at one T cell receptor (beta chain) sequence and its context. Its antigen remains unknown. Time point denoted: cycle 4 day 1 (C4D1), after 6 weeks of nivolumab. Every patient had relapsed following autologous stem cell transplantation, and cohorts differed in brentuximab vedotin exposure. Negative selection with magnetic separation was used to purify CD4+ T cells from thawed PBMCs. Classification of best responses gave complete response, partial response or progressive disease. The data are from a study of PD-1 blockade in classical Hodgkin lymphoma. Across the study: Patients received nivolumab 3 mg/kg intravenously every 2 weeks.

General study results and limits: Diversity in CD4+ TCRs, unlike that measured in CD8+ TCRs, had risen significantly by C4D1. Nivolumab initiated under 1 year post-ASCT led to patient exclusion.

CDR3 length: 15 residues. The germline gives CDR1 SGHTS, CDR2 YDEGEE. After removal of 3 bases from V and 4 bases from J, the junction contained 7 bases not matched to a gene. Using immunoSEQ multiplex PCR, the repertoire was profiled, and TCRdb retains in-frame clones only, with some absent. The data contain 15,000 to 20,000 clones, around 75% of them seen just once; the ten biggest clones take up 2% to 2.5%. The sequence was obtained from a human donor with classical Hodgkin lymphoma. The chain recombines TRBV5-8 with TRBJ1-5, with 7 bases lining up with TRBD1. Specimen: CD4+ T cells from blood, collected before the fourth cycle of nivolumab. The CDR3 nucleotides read TGTGCCAGCAGCTCATTCGACAGGGAGAATCAGCCCCAGCATTTT. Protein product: CASSSFDRENQPQHF.